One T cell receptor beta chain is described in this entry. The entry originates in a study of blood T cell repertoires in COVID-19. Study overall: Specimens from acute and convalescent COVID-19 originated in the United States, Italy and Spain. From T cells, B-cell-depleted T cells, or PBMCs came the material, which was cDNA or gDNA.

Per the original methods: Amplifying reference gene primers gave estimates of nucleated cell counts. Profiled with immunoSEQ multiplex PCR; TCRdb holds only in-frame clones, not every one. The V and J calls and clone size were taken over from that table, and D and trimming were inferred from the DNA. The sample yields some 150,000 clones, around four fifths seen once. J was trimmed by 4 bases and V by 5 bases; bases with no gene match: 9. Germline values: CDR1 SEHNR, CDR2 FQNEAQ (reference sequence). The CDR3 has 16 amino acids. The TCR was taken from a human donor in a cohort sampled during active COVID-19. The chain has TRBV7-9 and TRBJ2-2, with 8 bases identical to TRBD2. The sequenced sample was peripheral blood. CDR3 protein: CASSVRAGGGTGELFF. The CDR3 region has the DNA TGTGCCAGCAGCGTCCGGGCGGGAGGAGGCACCGGGGAGCTGTTTTTT.